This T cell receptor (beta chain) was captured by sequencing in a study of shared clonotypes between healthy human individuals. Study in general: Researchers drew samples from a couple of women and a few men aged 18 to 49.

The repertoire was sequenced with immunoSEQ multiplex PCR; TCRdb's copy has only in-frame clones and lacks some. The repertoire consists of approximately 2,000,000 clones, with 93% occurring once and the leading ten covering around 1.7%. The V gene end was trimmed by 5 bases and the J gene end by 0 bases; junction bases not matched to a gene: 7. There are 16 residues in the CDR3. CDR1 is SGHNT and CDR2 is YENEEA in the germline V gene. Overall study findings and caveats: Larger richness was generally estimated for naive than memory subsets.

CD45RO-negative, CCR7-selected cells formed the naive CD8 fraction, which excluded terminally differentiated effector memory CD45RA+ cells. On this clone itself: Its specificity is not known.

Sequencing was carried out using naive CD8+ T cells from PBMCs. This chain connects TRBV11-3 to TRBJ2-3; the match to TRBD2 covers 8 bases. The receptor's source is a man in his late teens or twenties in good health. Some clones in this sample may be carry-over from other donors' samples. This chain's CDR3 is CASSPRGGASTDTQYF. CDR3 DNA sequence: TGTGCCAGCAGCCCCCGGGGGGGGGCGAGCACAGATACGCAGTATTTT. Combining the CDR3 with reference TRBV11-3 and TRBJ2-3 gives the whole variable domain EAGVVQSPRYKIIEKKQPVAFWCNPISGHNTLYWYLQNLGQGPELLIRYENEEAVDDSQLPKDRFSAERLKGVDSTLKIQPAELGDSAVYLCASSPRGGASTDTQYFGPGTRLTVL.